This T cell receptor beta chain derives from a study of blood T cell repertoires in COVID-19. Each participant's cohort was designated according to participant-reported clinical history. The CDR3 runs 13 residues. Trimming removed 7 bases from V and 4 bases from J; junction bases left unmatched: 6. The germline V gene has CDR1 LNHDA and CDR2 SQIVND (reference sequence). Profiling relied on immunoSEQ multiplex PCR, and the TCRdb table lists in-frame clones only, not all of them. This table holds 250,000 to 350,000 clones, roughly 90% found once. This receptor was identified in a woman in her twenties or thirties who had recovered from COVID-19. Sequencing used PBMCs or T cells enriched from blood (not recorded which). The rearrangement uses TRBV19 and TRBJ1-2; 7 bases agree with TRBD1. The CDR3 bases are TGTGCCAGTATTCGGGACAGATCCTATGGCTACACCTTC. Protein product: CASIRDRSYGYTF.